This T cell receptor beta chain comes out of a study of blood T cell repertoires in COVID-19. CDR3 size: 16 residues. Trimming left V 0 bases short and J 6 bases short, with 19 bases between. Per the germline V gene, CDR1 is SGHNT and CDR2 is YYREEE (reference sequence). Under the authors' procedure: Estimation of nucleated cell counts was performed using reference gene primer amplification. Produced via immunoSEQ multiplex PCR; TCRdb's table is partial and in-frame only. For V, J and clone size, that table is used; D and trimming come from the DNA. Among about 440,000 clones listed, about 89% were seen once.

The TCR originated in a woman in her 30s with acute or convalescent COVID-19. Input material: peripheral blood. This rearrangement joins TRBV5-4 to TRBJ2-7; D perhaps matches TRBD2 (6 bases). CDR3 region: CASSLGAGARRGEQYF. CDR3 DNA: TGTGCCAGCAGCTTGGGGGCCGGGGCACGGAGGGGCGAGCAGTACTTC. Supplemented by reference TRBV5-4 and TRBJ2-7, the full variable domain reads ETGVTQSPTHLIKTRGQQVTLRCSSQSGHNTVSWYQQALGQGPQFIFQYYREEENGRGNFPPRFSGLQFPNYSSELNVNALELDDSALYLCASSLGAGARRGEQYFGPGTRLTVT.